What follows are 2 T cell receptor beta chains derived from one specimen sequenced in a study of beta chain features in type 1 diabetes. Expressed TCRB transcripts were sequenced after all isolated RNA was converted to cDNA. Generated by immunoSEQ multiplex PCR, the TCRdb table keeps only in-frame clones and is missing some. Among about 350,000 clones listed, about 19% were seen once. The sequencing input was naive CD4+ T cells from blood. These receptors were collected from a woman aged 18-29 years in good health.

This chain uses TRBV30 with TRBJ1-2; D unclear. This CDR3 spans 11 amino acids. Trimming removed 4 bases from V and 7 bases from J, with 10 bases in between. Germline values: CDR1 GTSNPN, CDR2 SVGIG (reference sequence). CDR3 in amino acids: CAWTRSGGYTF. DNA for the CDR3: TGTGCCTGGACCCGCTCGGGTGGCTACACCTTC.

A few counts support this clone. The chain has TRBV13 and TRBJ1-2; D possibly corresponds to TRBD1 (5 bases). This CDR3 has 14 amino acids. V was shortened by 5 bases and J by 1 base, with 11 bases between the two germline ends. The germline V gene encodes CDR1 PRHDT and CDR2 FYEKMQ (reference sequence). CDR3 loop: CASSQPTVNYGYTF. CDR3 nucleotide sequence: TGTGCCAGCAGCCAACCGACAGTTAACTATGGCTACACCTTC.